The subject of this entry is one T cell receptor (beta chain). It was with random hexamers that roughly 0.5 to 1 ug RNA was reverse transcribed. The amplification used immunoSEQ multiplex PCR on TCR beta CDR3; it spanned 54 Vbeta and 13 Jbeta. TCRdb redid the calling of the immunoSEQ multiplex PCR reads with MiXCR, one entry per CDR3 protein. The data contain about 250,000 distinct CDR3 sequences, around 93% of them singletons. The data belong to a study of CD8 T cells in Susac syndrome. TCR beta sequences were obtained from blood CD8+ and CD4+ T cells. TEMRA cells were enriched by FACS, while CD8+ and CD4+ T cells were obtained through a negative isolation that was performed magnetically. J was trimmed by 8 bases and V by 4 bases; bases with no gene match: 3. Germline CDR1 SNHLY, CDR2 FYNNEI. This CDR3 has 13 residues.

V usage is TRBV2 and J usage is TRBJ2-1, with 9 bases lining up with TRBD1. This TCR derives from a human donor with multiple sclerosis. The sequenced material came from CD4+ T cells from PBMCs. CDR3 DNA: TGTGCCAGCAGTGTAGGGACAGGGTATGAGCAGTTCTTC. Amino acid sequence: CASSVGTGYEQFF.